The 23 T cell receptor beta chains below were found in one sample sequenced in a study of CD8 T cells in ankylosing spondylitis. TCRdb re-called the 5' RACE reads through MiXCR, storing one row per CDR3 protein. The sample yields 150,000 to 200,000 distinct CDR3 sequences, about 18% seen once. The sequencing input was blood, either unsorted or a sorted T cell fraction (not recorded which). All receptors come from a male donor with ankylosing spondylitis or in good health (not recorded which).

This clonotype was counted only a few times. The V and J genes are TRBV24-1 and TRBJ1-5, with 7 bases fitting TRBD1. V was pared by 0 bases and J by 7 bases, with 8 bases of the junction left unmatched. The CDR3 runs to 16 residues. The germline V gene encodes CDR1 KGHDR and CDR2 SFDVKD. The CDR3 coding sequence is TGTGCCACCAGTGATTTGCCCAGGGGGATACGGCAGCCCCAGCATTTT. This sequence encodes CATSDLPRGIRQPQHF.

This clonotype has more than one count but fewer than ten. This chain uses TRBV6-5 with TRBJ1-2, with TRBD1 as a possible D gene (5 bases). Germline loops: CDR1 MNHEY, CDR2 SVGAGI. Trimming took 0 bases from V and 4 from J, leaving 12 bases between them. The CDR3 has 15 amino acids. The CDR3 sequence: CASSYSSSRVYGYTF. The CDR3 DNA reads TGTGCCAGCAGTTACTCGAGTTCCAGGGTCTATGGCTACACCTTC.

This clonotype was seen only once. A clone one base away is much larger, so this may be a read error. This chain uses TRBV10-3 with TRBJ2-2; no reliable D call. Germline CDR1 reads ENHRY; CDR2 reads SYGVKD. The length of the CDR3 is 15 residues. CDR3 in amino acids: CAVSESSHNTGELFF. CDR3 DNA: TGTGCCGTCAGTGAGTCATCCCACAACACCGGGGAGCTGTTTTTT.

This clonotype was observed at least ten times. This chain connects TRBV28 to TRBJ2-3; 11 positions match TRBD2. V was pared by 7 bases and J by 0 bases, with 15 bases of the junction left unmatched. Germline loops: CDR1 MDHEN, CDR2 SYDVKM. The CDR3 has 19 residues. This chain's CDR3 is CASTPYRLAGPLSTDTQYF. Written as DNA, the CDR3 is TGTGCCAGCACCCCTTACCGACTAGCGGGACCTCTTAGCACAGATACGCAGTATTTT.

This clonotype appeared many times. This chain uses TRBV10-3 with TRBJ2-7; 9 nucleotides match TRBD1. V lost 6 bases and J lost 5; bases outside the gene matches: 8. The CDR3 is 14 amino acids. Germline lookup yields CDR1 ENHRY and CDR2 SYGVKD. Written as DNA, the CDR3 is TGTGCCATCAGACCCGGGACAGGGTTAGACGAGCAGTACTTC. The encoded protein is CAIRPGTGLDEQYF.

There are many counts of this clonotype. DNA of the CDR3: TGTGCCAGCAGTTTAGATCCAGGCGTCAGGGGAGAGACCCAGTACTTC. Residues: CASSLDPGVRGETQYF. The chain couples TRBV12-3 or TRBV12-4 to TRBJ2-5; weak D call: TRBD1 (6 bases). The CDR3 consists of 16 residues. Trimming shortened V by 1 base and J by 4 bases, and 16 bases separated the two germline ends.

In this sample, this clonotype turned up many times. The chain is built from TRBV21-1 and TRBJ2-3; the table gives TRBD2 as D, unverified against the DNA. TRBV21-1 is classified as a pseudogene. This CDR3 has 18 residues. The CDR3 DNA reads TGTGCCAGCATCCTGGGGACTAGCGGGACCACATTCACAGATACGCAGTATTTT. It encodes CASILGTSGTTFTDTQYF.

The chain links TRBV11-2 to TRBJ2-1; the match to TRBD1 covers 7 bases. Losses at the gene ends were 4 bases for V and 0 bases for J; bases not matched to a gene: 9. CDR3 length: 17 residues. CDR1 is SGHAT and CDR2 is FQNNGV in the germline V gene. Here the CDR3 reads CASSSEQGWGSYNEQFF. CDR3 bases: TGTGCCAGCAGCTCAGAACAGGGGTGGGGCTCCTACAATGAGCAGTTCTTC.

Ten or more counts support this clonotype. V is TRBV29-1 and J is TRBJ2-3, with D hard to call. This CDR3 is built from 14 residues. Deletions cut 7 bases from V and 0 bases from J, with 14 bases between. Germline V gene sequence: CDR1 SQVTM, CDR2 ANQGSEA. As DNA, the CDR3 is TGCAGCGCGGCTCAGGTTTCTAGCACAGATACGCAGTATTTT. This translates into CSAAQVSSTDTQYF.

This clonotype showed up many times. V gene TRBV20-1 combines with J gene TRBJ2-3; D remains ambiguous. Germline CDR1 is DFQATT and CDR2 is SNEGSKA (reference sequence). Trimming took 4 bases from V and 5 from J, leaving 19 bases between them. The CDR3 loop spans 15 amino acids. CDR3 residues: CSANPGEWVGDTQYF. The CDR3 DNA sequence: TGCAGTGCTAACCCCGGCGAATGGGTTGGAGATACGCAGTATTTT.

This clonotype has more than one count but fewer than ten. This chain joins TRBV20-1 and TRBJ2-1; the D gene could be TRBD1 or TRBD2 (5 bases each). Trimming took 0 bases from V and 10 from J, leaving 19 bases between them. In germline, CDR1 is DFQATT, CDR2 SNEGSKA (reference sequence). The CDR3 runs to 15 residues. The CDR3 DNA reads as TGCAGTGCTAGAGATCCCCGAGGGGCCGGGCACGAGCAGTTCTTC. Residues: CSARDPRGAGHEQFF.

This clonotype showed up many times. The CDR3 bases are TGTGCCAGCATCGACCTCATGAACACTGAAGCTTTCTTT. Encoded protein: CASIDLMNTEAFF. This sequence joins TRBV28 and TRBJ1-1; D is unclear. The CDR3 length is 13 residues. Germline lookup yields CDR1 MDHEN and CDR2 SYDVKM. The V and J ends lost 7 bases and 0 bases respectively, with 9 bases between them.

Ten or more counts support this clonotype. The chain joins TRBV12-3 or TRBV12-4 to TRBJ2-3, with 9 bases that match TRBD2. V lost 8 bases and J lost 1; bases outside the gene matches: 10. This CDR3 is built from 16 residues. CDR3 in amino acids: CASELAGGSRTDTQYF. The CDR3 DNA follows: TGTGCCAGCGAATTGGCGGGAGGGAGTCGCACAGATACGCAGTATTTT.

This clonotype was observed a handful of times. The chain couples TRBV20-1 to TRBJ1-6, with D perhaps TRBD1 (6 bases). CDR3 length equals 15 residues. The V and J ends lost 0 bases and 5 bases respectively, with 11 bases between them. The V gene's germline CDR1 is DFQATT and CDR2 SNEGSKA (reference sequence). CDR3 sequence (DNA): TGCAGTGCTAGAGACGCCCGGACAGATAATTCACCCCTCCACTTT. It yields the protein CSARDARTDNSPLHF.

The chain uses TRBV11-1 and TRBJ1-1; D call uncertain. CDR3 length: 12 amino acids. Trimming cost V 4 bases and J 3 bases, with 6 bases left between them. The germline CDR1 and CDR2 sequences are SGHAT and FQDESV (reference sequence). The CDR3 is CASSWLDTEAFF. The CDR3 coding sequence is TGTGCCAGCAGCTGGTTGGACACTGAAGCTTTCTTT.

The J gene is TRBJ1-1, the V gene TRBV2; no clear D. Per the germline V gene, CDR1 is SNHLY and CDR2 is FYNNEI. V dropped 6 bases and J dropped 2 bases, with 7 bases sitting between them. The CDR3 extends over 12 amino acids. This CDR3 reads CASREDNTEAFF. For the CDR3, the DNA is TGTGCCAGCAGGGAGGACAACACTGAAGCTTTCTTT.

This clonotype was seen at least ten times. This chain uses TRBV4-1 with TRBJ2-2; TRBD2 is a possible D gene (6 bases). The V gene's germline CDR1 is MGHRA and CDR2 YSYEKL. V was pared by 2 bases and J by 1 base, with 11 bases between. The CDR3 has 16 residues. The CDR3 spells CASSQSSGKNTGELFF. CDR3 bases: TGCGCCAGCAGCCAAAGTAGCGGCAAGAACACCGGGGAGCTGTTTTTT.

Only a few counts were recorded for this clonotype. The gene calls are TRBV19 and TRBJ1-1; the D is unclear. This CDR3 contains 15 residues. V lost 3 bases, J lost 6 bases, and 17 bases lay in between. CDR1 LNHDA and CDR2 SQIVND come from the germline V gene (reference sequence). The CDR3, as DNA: TGTGCCAGTAGTATTTACCCTGACCACAAACCTGAAGCTTTCTTT. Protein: CASSIYPDHKPEAFF.

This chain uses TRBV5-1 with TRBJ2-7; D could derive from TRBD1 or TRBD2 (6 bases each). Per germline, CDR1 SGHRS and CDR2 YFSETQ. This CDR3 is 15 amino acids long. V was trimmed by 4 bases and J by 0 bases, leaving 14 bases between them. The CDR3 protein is CASSRGTVPSYEQYF. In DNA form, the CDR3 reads TGCGCCAGCAGCAGGGGGACTGTTCCCTCCTACGAGCAGTACTTC.

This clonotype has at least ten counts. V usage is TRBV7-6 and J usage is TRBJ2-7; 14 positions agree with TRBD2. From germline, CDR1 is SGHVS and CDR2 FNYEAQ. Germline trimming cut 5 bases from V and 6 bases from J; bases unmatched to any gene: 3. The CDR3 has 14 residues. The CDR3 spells CASSLTSGRAEQYF. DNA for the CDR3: TGTGCCAGCAGCCTGACTAGCGGGAGGGCCGAGCAGTACTTC.

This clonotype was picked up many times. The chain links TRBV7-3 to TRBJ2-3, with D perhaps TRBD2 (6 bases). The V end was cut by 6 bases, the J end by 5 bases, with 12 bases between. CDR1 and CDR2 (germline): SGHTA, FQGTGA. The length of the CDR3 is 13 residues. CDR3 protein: CASSLYGGDTQYF. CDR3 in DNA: TGTGCCAGCAGTTTGTACGGGGGAGATACGCAGTATTTT.

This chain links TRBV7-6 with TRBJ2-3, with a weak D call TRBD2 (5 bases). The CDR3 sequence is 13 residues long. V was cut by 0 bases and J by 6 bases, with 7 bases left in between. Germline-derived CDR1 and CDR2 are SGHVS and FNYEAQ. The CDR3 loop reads CASSLAEVDTQYF. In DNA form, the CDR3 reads TGTGCCAGCAGCTTAGCGGAGGTGGATACGCAGTATTTT.

CDR3 region: CASGTGTGDNQPQHF. In DNA, the CDR3 is TGTGCCAGCGGGACCGGGACAGGGGATAATCAGCCCCAGCATTTT. The chain is built from TRBV7-9 and TRBJ1-5; 10 bases match TRBD1. V dropped 8 bases and J dropped 4; count of bases not matched to a gene: 8. CDR1 and CDR2 from the germline V gene are SEHNR and FQNEAQ (reference sequence). This CDR3 contains 15 residues. The complete variable domain, with remaining parts taken from reference TRBV7-9 and TRBJ1-5, reads DTGVSQNPRHKITKRGQNVTFRCDPISEHNRLYWYRQTLGQGPEFLTYFQNEAQLEKSRLLSDRFSAERPKGSFSTLEIQRTEQGDSAMYLCASGTGTGDNQPQHFGDGTRLSIL.